A single sample is the source of the 4 T cell receptor beta chains below, sequenced in a study of blood T cell repertoires in COVID-19. The repertoire was sequenced with immunoSEQ multiplex PCR; TCRdb's copy has only in-frame clones and lacks some. Of roughly 300,000 clones listed, around 87% are singletons. Sample: PBMCs or T cells enriched from blood (not recorded which). The receptor set was obtained from a woman in her 30s who had recovered from COVID-19.

The J gene is TRBJ1-1, the V gene TRBV6-5; 7 bases agree with TRBD1. This CDR3 contains 14 residues. V lost 2 bases, J lost 1 base, and 1 base stayed unmatched. The germline V gene has CDR1 MNHEY and CDR2 SVGAGI. The CDR3: CASSYDRENTEAFF. CDR3 DNA sequence: TGTGCCAGCAGTTACGACAGGGAGAACACTGAAGCTTTCTTT.

V is TRBV5-1 and J is TRBJ1-2; the D is unclear. The V gene's germline CDR1 is SGHRS and CDR2 YFSETQ. Trimming shortened V by 4 bases and J by 8 bases, and 21 bases separated the two germline ends. The CDR3 covers 15 residues. The CDR3 DNA is TGCGCCAGCAGCCCCTCCGGTGGCAGCGGGGTAGGCTACACCTTC. Its translation is CASSPSGGSGVGYTF.

The rearrangement links TRBV6-5 to TRBJ1-1; no firm D call. The germline CDR1 and CDR2 sequences are MNHEY and SVGAGI. V lost 2 bases to trimming and J lost 6 bases, with 10 bases between them. This CDR3 has 13 residues. The CDR3 DNA is TGTGCCAGCAGTTACAACGAGAGGGCTGAAGCTTTCTTT. Its protein product is CASSYNERAEAFF.

This clone came up once. The junction and the germline gene differ at one end; a read error may be behind it. V gene TRBV7-2 combines with J gene TRBJ1-2, with D maybe TRBD1 (6 bases). This CDR3 has 17 amino acids. Per the germline V gene, CDR1 is SGHTA and CDR2 is FQGNSA. CDR3 DNA: TGTGCCAGCAGGTTAGGGGGGCAGGGGAACACCAACTATGGCTACACCTTC. This sequence encodes CASRLGGQGNTNYGYTF.